Given below is one TCR beta chain in context. What it binds is not known. The V segment lost 4 bases and the J segment 4 bases; nucleotides outside the gene matches: 7. This CDR3 comprises 15 residues. CDR1 is SEHNR and CDR2 is FQNEAQ in the germline V gene (reference sequence). The sample comes from a study of T-cell memory formation after mild COVID-19. Study context: Largely donor-specific TCR clusters were found. Findings and limits, study-wide: From day 15 to 85, contracting clones were balanced between CD4 and CD8, whereas later expanders leaned toward CD4+. The SARS-CoV-2 specificity of second-wave clones reaching peak at day 37 remained unverified. Those CD4+ clones that contracted were mainly in CM and EM (CD8+ ones in EMRA).

TCRdb reanalysed the 5' RACE reads using MiXCR and keeps one entry per CDR3 protein. Counted here are 560,000 or so distinct CDR3 sequences, roughly a sixth occurring once; the ten biggest clones make up roughly 8.2%. J is TRBJ1-1 and V is TRBV7-9; 9 nucleotides agree with TRBD1. This TCR was sampled from an adult woman who had mild COVID-19 (a few samples of this study predate the infection). Cell type and time point are not known. The sequenced sample was PBMCs or a T cell subset sorted from them (not recorded which). CDR3: CASSSTMDRGTEAFF. For the CDR3, the DNA is TGTGCCAGCAGCTCTACAATGGACAGGGGCACTGAAGCTTTCTTT.